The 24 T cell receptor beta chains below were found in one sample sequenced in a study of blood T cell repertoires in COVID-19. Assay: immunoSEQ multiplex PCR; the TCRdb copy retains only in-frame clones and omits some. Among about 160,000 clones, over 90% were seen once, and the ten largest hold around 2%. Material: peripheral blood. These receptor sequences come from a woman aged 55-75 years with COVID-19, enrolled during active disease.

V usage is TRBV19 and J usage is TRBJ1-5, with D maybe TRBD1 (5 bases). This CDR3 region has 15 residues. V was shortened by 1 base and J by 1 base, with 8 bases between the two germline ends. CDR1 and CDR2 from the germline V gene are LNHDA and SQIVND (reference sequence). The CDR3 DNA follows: TGTGCCAGTAGTATAGCAGGGATAAGCAATCAGCCCCAGCATTTT. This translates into CASSIAGISNQPQHF.

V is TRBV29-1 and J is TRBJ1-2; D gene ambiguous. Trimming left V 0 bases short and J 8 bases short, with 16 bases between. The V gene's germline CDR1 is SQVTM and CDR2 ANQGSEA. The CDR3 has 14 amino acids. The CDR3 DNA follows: TGCAGCGTTGAAGAGGGTCCGAGGGCTAGAGGCTACACCTTC. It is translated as CSVEEGPRARGYTF.

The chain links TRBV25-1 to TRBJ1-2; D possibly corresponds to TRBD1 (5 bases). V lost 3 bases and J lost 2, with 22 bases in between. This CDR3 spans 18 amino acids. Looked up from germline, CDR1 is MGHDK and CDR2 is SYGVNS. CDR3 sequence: CASSELRWLQAKNYGYTF. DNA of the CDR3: TGTGCCAGCAGTGAGTTAAGGTGGTTACAGGCTAAAAACTATGGCTACACCTTC.

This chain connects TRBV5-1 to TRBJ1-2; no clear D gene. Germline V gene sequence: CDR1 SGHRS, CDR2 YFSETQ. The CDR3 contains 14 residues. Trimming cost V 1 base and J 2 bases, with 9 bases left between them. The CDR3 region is CASSLSDRNYGYTF. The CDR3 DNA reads TGCGCCAGCAGCTTGAGCGACCGGAACTATGGCTACACCTTC. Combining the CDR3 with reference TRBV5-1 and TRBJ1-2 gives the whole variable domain KAGVTQTPRYLIKTRGQQVTLSCSPISGHRSVSWYQQTPGQGLQFLFEYFSETQRNKGNFPGRFSGRQFSNSRSEMNVSTLELGDSALYLCASSLSDRNYGYTFGSGTRLTVV.

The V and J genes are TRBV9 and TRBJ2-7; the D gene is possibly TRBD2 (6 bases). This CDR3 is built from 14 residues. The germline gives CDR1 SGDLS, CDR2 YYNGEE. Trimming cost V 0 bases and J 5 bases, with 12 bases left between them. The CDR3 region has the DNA TGTGCCAGCAGCGTAGGTCAGGGCGGGAACGAGCAGTACTTC. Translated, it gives CASSVGQGGNEQYF.

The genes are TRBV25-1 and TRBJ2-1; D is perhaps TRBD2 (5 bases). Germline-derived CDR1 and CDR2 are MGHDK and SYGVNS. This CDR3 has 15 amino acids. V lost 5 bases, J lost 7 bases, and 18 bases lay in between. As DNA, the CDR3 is TGTGCCAGCAGTTTGCACCGGGATCCTACAAATGAGCAGTTCTTC. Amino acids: CASSLHRDPTNEQFF.

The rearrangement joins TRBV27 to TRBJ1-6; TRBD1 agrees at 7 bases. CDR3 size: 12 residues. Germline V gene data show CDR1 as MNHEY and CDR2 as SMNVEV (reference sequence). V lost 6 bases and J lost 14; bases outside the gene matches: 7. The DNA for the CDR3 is TGTGCCAGCAGCTCGACAGGGACGTCCCTCCACTTT. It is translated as CASSSTGTSLHF.

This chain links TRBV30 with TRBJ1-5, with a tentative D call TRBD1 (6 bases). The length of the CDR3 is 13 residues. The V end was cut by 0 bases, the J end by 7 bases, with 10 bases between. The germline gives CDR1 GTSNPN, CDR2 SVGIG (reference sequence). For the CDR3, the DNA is TGTGCCTGGAGTGTAGGGGGAGGGCAGCCCCAGCATTTT. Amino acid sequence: CAWSVGGGQPQHF.

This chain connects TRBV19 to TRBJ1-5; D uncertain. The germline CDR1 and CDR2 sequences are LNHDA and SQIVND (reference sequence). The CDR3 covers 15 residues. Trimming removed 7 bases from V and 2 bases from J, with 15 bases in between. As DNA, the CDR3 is TGTGCCAGTACCCCAGCTATTCAGGGCAATCAGCCCCAGCATTTT. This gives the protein CASTPAIQGNQPQHF.

CDR3 in amino acids: CASSQIGGRNTIYF. For the CDR3, the DNA is TGTGCCAGCAGCCAAATCGGAGGTCGAAACACCATATATTTT. This chain joins TRBV3-1 (or the pseudogene TRBV3-2) and TRBJ1-3; no reliable D call. Germline CDR1 and CDR2: LGHDT and YNNKEL (reference sequence). V was pared by 2 bases and J by 5 bases, with 10 bases between. The CDR3 is 14 amino acids.

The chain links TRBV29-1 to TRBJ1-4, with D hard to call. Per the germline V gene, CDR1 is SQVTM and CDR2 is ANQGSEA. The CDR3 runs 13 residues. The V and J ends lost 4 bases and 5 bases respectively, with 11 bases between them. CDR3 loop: CSVANPANEKLFF. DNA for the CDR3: TGCAGCGTTGCGAATCCCGCGAATGAAAAACTGTTTTTT.

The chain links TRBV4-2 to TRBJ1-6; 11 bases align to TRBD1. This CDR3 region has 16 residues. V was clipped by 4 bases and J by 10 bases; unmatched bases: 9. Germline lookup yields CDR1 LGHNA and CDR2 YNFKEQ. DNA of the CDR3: TGTGCCAGCAGCCCCCATGAGGGACAGGGGGGGTCACCCCTCCACTTT. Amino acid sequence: CASSPHEGQGGSPLHF.

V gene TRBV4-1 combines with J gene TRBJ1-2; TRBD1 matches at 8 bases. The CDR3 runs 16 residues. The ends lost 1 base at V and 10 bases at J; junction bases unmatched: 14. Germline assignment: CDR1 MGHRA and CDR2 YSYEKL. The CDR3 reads CASSQVETGAIDYYTF. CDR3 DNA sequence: TGCGCCAGCAGCCAAGTAGAGACAGGGGCCATTGATTACTACACCTTC.

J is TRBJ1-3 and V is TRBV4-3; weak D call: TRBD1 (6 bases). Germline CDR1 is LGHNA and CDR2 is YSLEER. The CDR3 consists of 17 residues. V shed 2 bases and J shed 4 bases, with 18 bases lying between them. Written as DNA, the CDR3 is TGCGCCAGCAGCCAATTGGTTTACAGGGCGCGGGGAAACACCATATATTTT. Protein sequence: CASSQLVYRARGNTIYF.

The CDR3 sequence: CASSEGVSGNEQFF. The CDR3, as DNA: TGTGCCAGCAGTGAGGGTGTGTCGGGGAATGAGCAGTTCTTC. The rearrangement uses TRBV25-1 and TRBJ2-1; a possible D gene is TRBD2 (5 bases). V was clipped by 3 bases and J by 7 bases, with 13 bases between them. The CDR3 sequence is 14 residues long. Germline CDR1 and CDR2: MGHDK and SYGVNS.

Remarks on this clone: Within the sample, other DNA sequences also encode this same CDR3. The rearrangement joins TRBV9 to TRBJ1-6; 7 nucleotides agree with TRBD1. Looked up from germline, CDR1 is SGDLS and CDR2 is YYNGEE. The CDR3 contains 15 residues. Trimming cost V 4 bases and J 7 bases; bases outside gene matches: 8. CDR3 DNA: TGTGCCAGCAGCTCGACCGGGACAGAGAATTCACCCCTCCACTTT. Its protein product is CASSSTGTENSPLHF.

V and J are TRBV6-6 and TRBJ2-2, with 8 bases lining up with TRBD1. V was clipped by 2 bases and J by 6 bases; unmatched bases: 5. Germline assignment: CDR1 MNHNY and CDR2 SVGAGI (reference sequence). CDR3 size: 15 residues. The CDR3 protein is CASSYPRQGSGELFF. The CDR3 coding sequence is TGTGCCAGCAGTTACCCCCGACAGGGGTCCGGGGAGCTGTTTTTT.

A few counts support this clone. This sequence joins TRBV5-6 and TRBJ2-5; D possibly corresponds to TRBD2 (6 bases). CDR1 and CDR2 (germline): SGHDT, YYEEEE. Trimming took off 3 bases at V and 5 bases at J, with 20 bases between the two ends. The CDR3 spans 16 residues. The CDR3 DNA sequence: TGTGCCAGCAGCTCCACCCGGGACTTCAACGGGGAGACCCAGTACTTC. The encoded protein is CASSSTRDFNGETQYF.

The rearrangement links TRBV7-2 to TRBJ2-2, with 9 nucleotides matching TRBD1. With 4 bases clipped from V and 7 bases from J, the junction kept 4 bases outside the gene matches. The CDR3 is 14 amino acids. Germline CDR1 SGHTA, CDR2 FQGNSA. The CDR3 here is CASSWTGVGGELFF. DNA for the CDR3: TGTGCCAGCAGCTGGACAGGGGTGGGCGGGGAGCTGTTTTTT.

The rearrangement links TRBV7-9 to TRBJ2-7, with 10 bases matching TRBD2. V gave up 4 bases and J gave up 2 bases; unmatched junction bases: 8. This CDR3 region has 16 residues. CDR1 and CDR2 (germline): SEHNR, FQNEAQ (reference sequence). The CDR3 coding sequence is TGTGCCAGCAGCTCCGCGGGGACTAGCGTGGCCTACGAGCAGTACTTC. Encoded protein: CASSSAGTSVAYEQYF.

The CDR3 DNA is TGTGCCAGCAGCTTAACCGGGAACCTTCGGGATGAGCAGTTCTTC. Amino acids: CASSLTGNLRDEQFF. V and J are TRBV5-4 and TRBJ2-1, with a weak D call TRBD2 (5 bases). The CDR3 contains 15 residues. The germline V gene has CDR1 SGHNT and CDR2 YYREEE (reference sequence). Trimming removed 2 bases at V and 8 bases at J, with 17 bases between.

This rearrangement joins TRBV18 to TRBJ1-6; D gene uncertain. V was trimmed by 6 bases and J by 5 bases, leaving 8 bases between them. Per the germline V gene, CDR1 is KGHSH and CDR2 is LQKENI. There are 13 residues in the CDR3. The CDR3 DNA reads TGTGCCAGCTCCGAGCTTGATAATTCACCCCTCCACTTT. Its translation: CASSELDNSPLHF.

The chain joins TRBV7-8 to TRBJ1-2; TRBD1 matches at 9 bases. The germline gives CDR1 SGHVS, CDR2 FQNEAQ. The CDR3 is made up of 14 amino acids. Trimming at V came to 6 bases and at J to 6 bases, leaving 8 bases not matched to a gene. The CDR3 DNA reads TGTGCCAGCAGGGGACAGGGAGGATTCGATGGCTACACCTTC. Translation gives CASRGQGGFDGYTF.

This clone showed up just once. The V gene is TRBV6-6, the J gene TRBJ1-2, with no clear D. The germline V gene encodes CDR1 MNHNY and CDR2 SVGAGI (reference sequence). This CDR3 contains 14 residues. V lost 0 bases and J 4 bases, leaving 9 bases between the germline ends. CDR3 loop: CASSYSKRSYGYTF. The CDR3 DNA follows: TGTGCCAGCAGTTACTCGAAACGGTCCTATGGCTACACCTTC.